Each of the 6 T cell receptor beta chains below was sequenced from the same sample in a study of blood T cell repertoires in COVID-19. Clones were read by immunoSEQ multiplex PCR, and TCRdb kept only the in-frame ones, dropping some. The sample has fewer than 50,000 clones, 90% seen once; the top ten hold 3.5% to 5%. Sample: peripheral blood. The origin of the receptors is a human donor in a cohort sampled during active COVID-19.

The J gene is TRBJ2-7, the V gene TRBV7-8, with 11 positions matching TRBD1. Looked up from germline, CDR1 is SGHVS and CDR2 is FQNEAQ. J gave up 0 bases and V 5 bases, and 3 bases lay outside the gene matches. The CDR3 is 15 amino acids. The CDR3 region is CASSAGQGASYEQYF. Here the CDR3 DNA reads TGTGCCAGCAGCGCCGGACAGGGGGCCTCCTACGAGCAGTACTTC.

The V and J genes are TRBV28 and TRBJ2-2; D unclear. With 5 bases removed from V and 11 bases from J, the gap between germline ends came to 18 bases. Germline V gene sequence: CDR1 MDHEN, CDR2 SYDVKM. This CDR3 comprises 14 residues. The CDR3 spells CASSQIKTPAELFF. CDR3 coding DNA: TGTGCCAGCAGTCAAATCAAGACACCGGCCGAGCTGTTTTTT.

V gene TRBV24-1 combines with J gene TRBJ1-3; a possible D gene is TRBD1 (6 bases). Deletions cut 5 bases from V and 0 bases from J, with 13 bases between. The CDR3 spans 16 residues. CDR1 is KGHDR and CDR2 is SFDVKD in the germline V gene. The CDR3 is CATSGAGATSGNTIYF. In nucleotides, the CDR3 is TGTGCCACCAGTGGAGCAGGGGCGACCTCTGGAAACACCATATATTTT.

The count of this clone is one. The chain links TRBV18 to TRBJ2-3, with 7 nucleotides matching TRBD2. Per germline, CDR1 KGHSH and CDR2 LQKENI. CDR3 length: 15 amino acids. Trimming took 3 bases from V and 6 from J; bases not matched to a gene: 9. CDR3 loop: CASSPLAGVADTQYF. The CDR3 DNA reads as TGTGCCAGCTCACCTCTGGCGGGAGTCGCCGATACGCAGTATTTT.

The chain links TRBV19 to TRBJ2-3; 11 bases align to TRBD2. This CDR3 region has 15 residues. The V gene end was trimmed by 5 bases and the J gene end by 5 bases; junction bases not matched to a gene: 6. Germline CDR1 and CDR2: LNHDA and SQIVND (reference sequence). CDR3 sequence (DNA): TGTGCCAGTAGTCTAAACGGACTAGCGGGAGATACGCAGTATTTT. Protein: CASSLNGLAGDTQYF.

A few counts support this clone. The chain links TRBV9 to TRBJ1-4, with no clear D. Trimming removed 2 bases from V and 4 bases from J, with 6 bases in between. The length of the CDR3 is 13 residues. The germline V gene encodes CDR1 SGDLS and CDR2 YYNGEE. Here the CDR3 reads CASSVSSNEKLFF. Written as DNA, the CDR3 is TGTGCCAGCAGCGTTTCTAGTAATGAAAAACTGTTTTTT.